This TCR beta chain was documented in a study of early T cells in non-severe SARS-CoV-2 infection. Study-wide context: Chains were unpaired, as sequencing was done on bulk RNA from unsorted whole blood. General observations from the study: Clonotype matching in VDJdb favored anti-spike CD8 responses and did not capture private and CD4 specificities.

V was clipped by 2 bases and J by 6 bases, with 10 bases between them. The V gene's germline CDR1 is ENHRY and CDR2 SYGVKD. CDR3 length: 14 residues. Note on this clonotype: Its cognate antigen is unknown.

Researchers attached unique molecular identifiers to individual cDNA molecules. A single record per CDR3 protein comes from TCRdb applying MiXCR to the 5' RACE reads. The sample lists about 56,000 distinct CDR3 sequences; about 16% were seen once. The receptor's source is an adult who was a healthcare worker with PCR-confirmed SARS-CoV-2 infection or an uninfected control (not recorded which). The gene calls are TRBV10-3 and TRBJ2-2; D gene unclear. Sequences were derived from whole blood, sampled at baseline. CDR3 in DNA: TGTGCCATCAGTGAGCCCTCGGTGGCCGGGGAGCTGTTTTTT. Residues: CAISEPSVAGELFF.